The source of this T cell receptor beta chain is a study of molecular identifiers for immune sequencing clone quantification. Each CDR3 protein is one row after TCRdb ran MiXCR on the PCR reads. The sample lists roughly 320,000 distinct CDR3 sequences; 24% were seen once. The V gene lost 5 bases and the J gene lost 0 bases, with 13 bases spanning the gap. This CDR3 has 15 residues. The germline gives CDR1 SGHNT, CDR2 YYREEE (reference sequence). Study-wide results and caveats: Because of identical TCR molecules sharing a barcode, sizes of highly expanded clones could be underestimated.

A note on this clonotype: Its matching antigen is unknown.

This sequence originates from a human donor in good health. Some libraries in this study had Jurkat cell RNA spiked in. The rearrangement uses TRBV5-4 and TRBJ2-3; perhaps TRBD1 as D (5 bases). Source material: naive CD8+ T cells from blood, with Jurkat cell RNA spiked in. Subset noted: FACS-sorted CD8+CD4-CCR7+CD45RA+ naive T cells. The CDR3 here is CASRLDRSSTDTQYF. The CDR3 DNA follows: TGTGCCAGCAGGTTAGACAGATCTAGCACAGATACGCAGTATTTT. The variable domain in full, completed from reference TRBV5-4 and TRBJ2-3, reads ETGVTQSPTHLIKTRGQQVTLRCSSQSGHNTVSWYQQALGQGPQFIFQYYREEENGRGNFPPRFSGLQFPNYSSELNVNALELDDSALYLCASRLDRSSTDTQYFGPGTRLTVL.